This T cell receptor (beta chain) was recorded in a study of blood T cells in healthy people across ages. Study as a whole: Per two T cells, template switching captured roughly one barcoded beta molecule.

The study's findings and limits: Those diversity estimates obtained from one million T cells were thought to be underestimates.

About this clonotype: The antigen remains unidentified.

It was with a sample-barcoded 5' primer and a J-beta primer mix that a second PCR of about 6 to 12 cycles was run. Each TCR beta cDNA got a 12-nucleotide random molecular identifier. Each sample provided no less than 2.5 million CDR3-containing paired-end reads. TCRdb recomputed calls from the 5' RACE reads with MiXCR, one row per CDR3 protein. Of about a million distinct CDR3 sequences listed, around 48% were seen once; the top ten hold about an eighth. Trimming pared 8 bases from V and 7 bases from J, leaving 14 bases between. This CDR3 is 13 amino acids long. The germline gives CDR1 MDHEN, CDR2 SYDVKM.

The TCR was taken from a man aged 30 to 39 in good health. The source material was blood. The chain is built from TRBV28 and TRBJ2-2; D is perhaps TRBD1 (6 bases). The CDR3 DNA reads TGTGCCAGCGTAAAAACAGGGCTCGGGGAGCTGTTTTTT. It is translated as CASVKTGLGELFF.